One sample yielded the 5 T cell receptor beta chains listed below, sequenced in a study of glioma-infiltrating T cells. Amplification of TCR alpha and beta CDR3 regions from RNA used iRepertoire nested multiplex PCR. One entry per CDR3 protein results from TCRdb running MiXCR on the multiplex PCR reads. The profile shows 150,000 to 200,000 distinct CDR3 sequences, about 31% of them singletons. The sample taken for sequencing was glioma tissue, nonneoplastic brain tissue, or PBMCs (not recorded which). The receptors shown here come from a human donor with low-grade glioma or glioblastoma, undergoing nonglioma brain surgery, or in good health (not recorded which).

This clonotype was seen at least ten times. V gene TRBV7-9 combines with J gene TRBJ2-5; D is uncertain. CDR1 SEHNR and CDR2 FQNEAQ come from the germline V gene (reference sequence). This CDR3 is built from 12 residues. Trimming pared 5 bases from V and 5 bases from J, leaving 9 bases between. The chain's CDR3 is CASSPTGETQYF. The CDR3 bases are TGTGCCAGCAGCCCCACGGGCGAGACCCAGTACTTC.

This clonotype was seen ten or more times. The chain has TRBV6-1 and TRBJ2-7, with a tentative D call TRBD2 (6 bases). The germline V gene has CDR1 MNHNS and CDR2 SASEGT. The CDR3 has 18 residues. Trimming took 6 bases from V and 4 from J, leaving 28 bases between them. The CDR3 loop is CASRAPSIAVPRLYEQYF. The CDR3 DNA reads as TGTGCCAGCAGGGCCCCTTCCATAGCGGTTCCCCGCCTGTACGAGCAGTACTTC.

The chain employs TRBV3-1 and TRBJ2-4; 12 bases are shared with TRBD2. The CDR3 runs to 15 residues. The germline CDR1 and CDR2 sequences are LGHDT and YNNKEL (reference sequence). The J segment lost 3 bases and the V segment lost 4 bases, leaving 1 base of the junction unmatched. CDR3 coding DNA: TGTGCCAGCAGCCCGACTAGCGGGAGCAAAAACATTCAGTACTTC. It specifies CASSPTSGSKNIQYF. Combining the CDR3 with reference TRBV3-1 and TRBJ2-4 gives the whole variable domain DTAVSQTPKYLVTQMGNDKSIKCEQNLGHDTMYWYKQDSKKFLKIMFSYNNKELIINETVPNRFSPKSPDKAHLNLHINSLELGDSAVYFCASSPTSGSKNIQYFGAGTRLSVL.

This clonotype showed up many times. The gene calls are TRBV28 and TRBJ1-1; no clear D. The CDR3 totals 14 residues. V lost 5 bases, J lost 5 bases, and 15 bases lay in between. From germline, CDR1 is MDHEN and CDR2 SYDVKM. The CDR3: CASSPQSLGTEAFF. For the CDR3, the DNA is TGTGCCAGCAGTCCCCAGTCTTTGGGAACTGAAGCTTTCTTT. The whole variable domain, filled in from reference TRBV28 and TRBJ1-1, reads DVKVTQSSRYLVKRTGEKVFLECVQDMDHENMFWYRQDPGLGLRLIYFSYDVKMKEKGDIPEGYSVSREKKERFSLILESASTNQTSMYLCASSPQSLGTEAFFGQGTRLTVV.

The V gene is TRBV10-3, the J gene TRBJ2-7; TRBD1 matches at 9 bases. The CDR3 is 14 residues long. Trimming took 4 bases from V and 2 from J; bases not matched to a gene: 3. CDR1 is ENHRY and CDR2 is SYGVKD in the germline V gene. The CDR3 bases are TGTGCCATCAGTGCGACAGGGGGTCCCTACGAGCAGTACTTC. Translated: CAISATGGPYEQYF.